This T cell receptor (beta chain) was profiled in a study of blood T cell repertoires in COVID-19. Trimming at V came to 5 bases and at J to 4 bases, leaving 12 bases not matched to a gene. Germline values: CDR1 SGHRS, CDR2 YFSETQ. The CDR3 has 16 residues. Clones were read by immunoSEQ multiplex PCR, and TCRdb kept only the in-frame ones, dropping some. This table holds 200,000 to 250,000 clones, about 81% found once. Cohorts were assigned according to the clinical history that participants reported. Resolution of symptoms, clearance, or two negative PCRs was present in recovered Cohort 3 donors. The V and J genes are TRBV5-1 and TRBJ2-1; 7 bases are a match to TRBD2. This clonotype originated in a man in his forties who had recovered from COVID-19. Sequenced: PBMCs or T cells enriched from blood (not recorded which). CDR3 sequence (DNA): TGCGCCAGCAGTGGAGAGGGGCAGGGAGGGTACAATGAGCAGTTCTTC. Encoded protein: CASSGEGQGGYNEQFF.